Reported below is one TCR beta chain. Its antigen is undetermined. The sample is drawn from a study of PD-1 blockade in classical Hodgkin lymphoma. Study results and limitations: Patients with a complete response exhibited baseline diversity comparable to newly diagnosed patients. Any patient who commenced nivolumab under 1 year after ASCT was excluded. In CD4+ cells, TCR diversity went up significantly by C4D1, but in CD8+ cells it did not.

Here immunoSEQ multiplex PCR was the method, and the copy in TCRdb shows in-frame clones only, minus some. Of about 24,000 clones listed, around 63% are singletons. Brentuximab vedotin exposure varied among the patients, all of whom had relapsed after autologous stem cell transplantation. The ends were cut back, 5 bases at V and 5 bases at J, with 13 bases in the middle. CDR1 is SNHLY and CDR2 is FYNNEI in the germline V gene. This CDR3 region has 14 residues. The sequence was obtained from a human donor with classical Hodgkin lymphoma. Sequences were derived from peripheral blood mononuclear cells (PBMCs), sampled at baseline. This chain uses TRBV2 with TRBJ2-1; unclear D gene. CDR3: CASSTGADDNEQFF. CDR3 coding DNA: TGTGCCAGCAGTACGGGCGCTGACGACAATGAGCAGTTCTTC.